This record covers a single TCR beta chain. These data are taken from a study of blood T cell repertoires in COVID-19. At the level of the study: The study drew acute and convalescent COVID-19 samples from the United States, Italy and Spain. PBMCs, B-cell-depleted T cells, or T cells provided the cDNA or gDNA that made up the material.

Per the germline V gene, CDR1 is LGHNA and CDR2 is YSLEER. Between the trimmed V and J ends, which lost 1 base and 2 bases, there was a span of 15 bases. The CDR3 is 16 amino acids. Methods used by the authors: It was from reference gene primer amplification that nucleated cell counts were estimated. Measured with immunoSEQ multiplex PCR; TCRdb has only the in-frame clones, and not every one. V and J calls and clone size are given by that table; D and trimming were obtained from the DNA. This table has more than 95,000 clones, 83% appearing once. The sample taken for sequencing was peripheral blood. The J gene is TRBJ2-7, the V gene TRBV4-3; possible D gene TRBD1, 6 bases. This clonotype was sampled from an older man with active or convalescent COVID-19. The DNA for the CDR3 is TGCGCCAGCAGCCAAGTAGGTGAACCAGGGGCCTACGAGCAGTACTTC. Translating it yields CASSQVGEPGAYEQYF.